The 24 T cell receptor beta chains below come from one sample, sequenced in a study of cytomegalovirus exposure and HLA in healthy donors. A multiplex PCR was run with 60 Vbeta primers and 13 Jbeta primers. Profiled with immunoSEQ multiplex PCR; TCRdb holds only in-frame clones, not every one. The sample has some 150,000 clones, less than 85% seen once. The sample consisted of PBMCs. Every receptor here comes from a woman aged 50 to 60 in good health and CMV-seropositive.

This clone was seen more than once but under ten times. This chain joins TRBV18 and TRBJ2-3, with D possibly being TRBD2 (6 bases). This CDR3 has 14 residues. V lost 3 bases to trimming and J lost 2 bases, with 9 bases between them. The germline V gene has CDR1 KGHSH and CDR2 LQKENI. The CDR3 DNA sequence: TGTGCCAGCTCACCTCGGACTACCACAGATACGCAGTATTTT. As protein: CASSPRTTTDTQYF.

V is TRBV13 and J is TRBJ1-2; perhaps TRBD1 as D (6 bases). In germline, CDR1 is PRHDT, CDR2 FYEKMQ (reference sequence). V dropped 2 bases and J dropped 6 bases, with 16 bases sitting between them. The CDR3 has 15 residues. Written as DNA, the CDR3 is TGTGCCAGCAGCTTATTTCGGGGGGCGGCACATGGCTACACCTTC. Its protein is CASSLFRGAAHGYTF.

This clone was counted many times. The V call is TRBV5-6, the J call TRBJ1-6; possibly TRBD1 for D (6 bases). V was trimmed by 4 bases and J by 9 bases, leaving 14 bases between them. Germline V gene data show CDR1 as SGHDT and CDR2 as YYEEEE. The CDR3 is 14 amino acids. CDR3: CASSTGQSGSPLHF. The CDR3 DNA is TGTGCCAGCAGCACTGGACAGTCAGGTTCACCCCTCCACTTT.

This rearrangement joins TRBV10-3 to TRBJ1-6; D is possibly TRBD1 (6 bases). CDR3 length: 15 amino acids. Deletions cut 3 bases from V and 9 bases from J, with 15 bases between. Germline CDR1 and CDR2: ENHRY and SYGVKD. CDR3 amino acids: CAISETQTGSSPLHF. The CDR3 region has the DNA TGTGCCATCAGTGAAACACAAACAGGGTCTTCACCCCTCCACTTT.

Only one count was recorded for this clone. The chain recombines TRBV30 with TRBJ1-1, with 9 bases fitting TRBD1. The CDR3 has 13 amino acids. Germline CDR1 and CDR2: GTSNPN and SVGIG (reference sequence). V lost 6 bases, J lost 5 bases, and 7 bases stayed unmatched. The CDR3 region has the DNA TGTGCCTGTTACAGGGGGCGGTGGACTGAAGCTTTCTTT. Translated, it gives CACYRGRWTEAFF.

This chain links TRBV9 with TRBJ2-1; 9 bases match TRBD2. The CDR3 runs to 16 residues. The germline V gene encodes CDR1 SGDLS and CDR2 YYNGEE. The V and J ends lost 4 bases and 5 bases, in that order; junction bases with no gene match: 10. The CDR3 here is CASSSPFSGGDNEQFF. The CDR3 bases are TGTGCCAGCAGCTCCCCGTTTAGCGGGGGTGACAATGAGCAGTTCTTC.

J is TRBJ1-5 and V is TRBV7-3; TRBD1 aligns across 7 bases. The CDR3 length is 17 residues. Unmatched junction bases numbered 10, after V lost 5 bases and J lost 0 bases. Germline V gene data show CDR1 as SGHTA and CDR2 as FQGTGA. The chain's CDR3 is CASSIRQGLYSNQPQHF. The CDR3 region has the DNA TGTGCCAGCAGCATACGACAGGGCCTTTATAGCAATCAGCCCCAGCATTTT.

V gene TRBV7-6 combines with J gene TRBJ2-5; D gene ambiguous. The DNA end lines up better with TRBJ2-7; the J call may be wrong. Per germline, CDR1 SGHVS and CDR2 FNYEAQ. The CDR3 contains 15 residues. The CDR3 loop is CASSPGGPLSYEQYF. In DNA form, the CDR3 reads TGTGCCAGCAGTCCCGGTGGGCCCCTCTCGTACGAGCAGTACTTC.

This sequence joins TRBV18 and TRBJ1-3, with unresolved D. The CDR3 spans 12 residues. Trimming removed 8 bases from V and 7 bases from J, with 12 bases in between. Germline CDR1 reads KGHSH; CDR2 reads LQKENI. CDR3 sequence: CASRRAGNTIYF. The CDR3 DNA reads TGTGCCAGCCGGCGGGCGGGGAACACCATATATTTT.

The J gene is TRBJ2-1, the V gene TRBV7-9; 8 positions agree with TRBD1. V lost 4 bases to trimming and J lost 7 bases; unmatched junction nucleotides: 6. The CDR3 extends over 14 amino acids. Germline lookup yields CDR1 SEHNR and CDR2 FQNEAQ (reference sequence). The CDR3 sequence: CASSSTGVPNEQFF. The CDR3 DNA sequence: TGTGCCAGCAGCTCGACAGGGGTCCCTAATGAGCAGTTCTTC.

The chain has TRBV5-4 and TRBJ2-5; 7 bases are shared with TRBD1. The CDR3 spans 14 residues. With 4 bases clipped from V and 0 bases from J, the junction kept 3 bases outside the gene matches. The germline gives CDR1 SGHNT, CDR2 YYREEE (reference sequence). The CDR3 reads CASSKQGYQETQYF. CDR3 bases: TGTGCCAGCAGCAAACAGGGGTACCAAGAGACCCAGTACTTC.

This clone came up once. V is TRBV6-5 and J is TRBJ2-7, with 11 bases fitting TRBD2. The CDR3 covers 14 residues. Per germline, CDR1 MNHEY and CDR2 SVGAGI. After removal of 4 bases from V and 6 bases from J, the junction contained 5 bases not matched to a gene. Here the CDR3 DNA reads TGTGCCAGCAGTTTTAGCGGGGGGGCACCCGAGCAGTACTTC. Its protein product is CASSFSGGAPEQYF.

The V and J genes are TRBV7-6 and TRBJ2-7, with unresolved D. Germline V gene sequence: CDR1 SGHVS, CDR2 FNYEAQ. The CDR3 covers 15 residues. Trimming stripped 5 bases from V and 0 bases from J, with 14 bases between. The CDR3 DNA reads TGTGCCAGCAGCCCTCGACACACGAGCTCCTACGAGCAGTACTTC. As protein: CASSPRHTSSYEQYF. Using reference TRBV7-6 and TRBJ2-7 for the parts outside the CDR3, the full variable domain is GAGVSQSPRYKVTKRGQDVALRCDPISGHVSLYWYRQALGQGPEFLTYFNYEAQQDKSGLPNDRFSAERPEGSISTLTIQRTEQRDSAMYRCASSPRHTSSYEQYFGPGTRLTVT.

This clone was observed a handful of times. The chain joins TRBV7-9 to TRBJ1-4, with D hard to call. Between the trimmed V and J ends, which lost 1 base and 5 bases, there was a span of 11 bases. Germline V gene lookup returns CDR1 SEHNR and CDR2 FQNEAQ (reference sequence). The CDR3 covers 15 residues. The CDR3 loop reads CASSLVESNNEKLFF. CDR3 DNA: TGTGCCAGCAGCTTAGTTGAGAGTAACAATGAAAAACTGTTTTTT.

The J gene is TRBJ1-5, the V gene TRBV27, with a possible D match to TRBD1 (5 bases). CDR3 size: 14 residues. Germline V gene data show CDR1 as MNHEY and CDR2 as SMNVEV (reference sequence). V was trimmed by 0 bases and J by 6 bases, leaving 9 bases between them. The CDR3 protein is CASSLSGVGQPQHF. The CDR3 region has the DNA TGTGCCAGCAGTTTATCAGGGGTAGGTCAGCCCCAGCATTTT.

V gene TRBV27 combines with J gene TRBJ2-7, with TRBD1 matching 8 bases. There are 17 residues in the CDR3. From germline, CDR1 is MNHEY and CDR2 SMNVEV (reference sequence). V lost 4 bases, J lost 2 bases, and 13 bases stayed unmatched. This CDR3 is CASSSPGNRGAAYEQYF. For the CDR3, the DNA is TGTGCCAGCAGTTCGCCGGGGAACAGGGGGGCGGCCTACGAGCAGTACTTC.

The V gene is TRBV4-3, the J gene TRBJ2-3, with 11 nucleotides matching TRBD2. The germline gives CDR1 LGHNA, CDR2 YSLEER. This CDR3 contains 20 residues. V lost 1 base to trimming and J lost 1 base; unmatched junction nucleotides: 13. The CDR3 DNA reads as TGCGCCAGCAGCCAAGGTTATAGCGGGGGGGCTGAGTTCGGCACAGATACGCAGTATTTT. It translates to CASSQGYSGGAEFGTDTQYF.

This chain links TRBV5-6 with TRBJ1-1; a weak D match, TRBD1 (5 bases). The CDR3 sequence is 12 residues long. With 4 bases removed from V and 1 base from J, the gap between germline ends came to 5 bases. CDR1 is SGHDT, CDR2 YYEEEE, per germline. CDR3 coding DNA: TGTGCCAGCAGCCAGGGGAACACTGAAGCTTTCTTT. It encodes CASSQGNTEAFF.

This sequence joins TRBV7-6 and TRBJ1-1; D possibly corresponds to TRBD1 (6 bases). Germline V gene sequence: CDR1 SGHVS, CDR2 FNYEAQ. The CDR3 spans 14 residues. With 5 bases removed from V and 7 bases from J, the gap between germline ends came to 17 bases. The CDR3 here is CASSRDRNKGEAFF. CDR3 sequence (DNA): TGTGCCAGCAGCCGCGACAGGAATAAAGGTGAAGCTTTCTTT. The variable domain in full, completed from reference TRBV7-6 and TRBJ1-1, reads GAGVSQSPRYKVTKRGQDVALRCDPISGHVSLYWYRQALGQGPEFLTYFNYEAQQDKSGLPNDRFSAERPEGSISTLTIQRTEQRDSAMYRCASSRDRNKGEAFFGQGTRLTVV.

Details on this clone: One end of the junction fails to match germline, which may point to a read error. V usage is TRBV7-9 and J usage is TRBJ1-2, with unresolved D. The CDR3 loop spans 12 amino acids. The V gene's germline CDR1 is SEHNR and CDR2 FQNEAQ (reference sequence). The DNA of the CDR3 is TGTTCCAGCAGCCCGGGTCTCTATGGCTACACCTTC. It codes for CSSSPGLYGYTF.

The chain employs TRBV29-1 and TRBJ2-7; D is undetermined. The CDR3 contains 12 residues. Germline V lookup: CDR1 SQVTM, CDR2 ANQGSEA. Trimming shortened V by 6 bases and J by 4 bases, and 13 bases separated the two germline ends. CDR3: CSVALSGYEQYF. CDR3 nucleotides: TGCAGCGTCGCCCTATCCGGTTACGAGCAGTACTTC.

V gene TRBV11-3 combines with J gene TRBJ2-1; 9 positions agree with TRBD2. The CDR3 has 14 amino acids. V was pared by 3 bases and J by 7 bases, with 4 bases of the junction left unmatched. From germline, CDR1 is SGHNT and CDR2 YENEEA. The CDR3 DNA is TGTGCCAGCAGCTTGGGACTAGCAAGTAATGAGCAGTTCTTC. It translates to CASSLGLASNEQFF.

This chain's CDR3 is CASSVSGGNEQFF. CDR3 bases: TGTGCCAGCAGCGTTTCAGGGGGCAATGAGCAGTTCTTC. The rearrangement joins TRBV9 to TRBJ2-1; 7 bases map to TRBD1. The CDR3 has 13 residues. Germline CDR1 and CDR2: SGDLS and YYNGEE. V shed 2 bases and J 6 bases; nucleotides not matched to a gene: 2.

V gene TRBV9 combines with J gene TRBJ2-2; 11 bases align to TRBD2. J was trimmed by 0 bases and V by 0 bases; bases with no gene match: 7. The CDR3 runs 19 residues. From germline, CDR1 is SGDLS and CDR2 YYNGEE. CDR3 amino acids: CASSVGLAGPTSNTGELFF. The CDR3 nucleotides read TGTGCCAGCAGCGTAGGACTAGCGGGGCCGACTTCGAACACCGGGGAGCTGTTTTTT.